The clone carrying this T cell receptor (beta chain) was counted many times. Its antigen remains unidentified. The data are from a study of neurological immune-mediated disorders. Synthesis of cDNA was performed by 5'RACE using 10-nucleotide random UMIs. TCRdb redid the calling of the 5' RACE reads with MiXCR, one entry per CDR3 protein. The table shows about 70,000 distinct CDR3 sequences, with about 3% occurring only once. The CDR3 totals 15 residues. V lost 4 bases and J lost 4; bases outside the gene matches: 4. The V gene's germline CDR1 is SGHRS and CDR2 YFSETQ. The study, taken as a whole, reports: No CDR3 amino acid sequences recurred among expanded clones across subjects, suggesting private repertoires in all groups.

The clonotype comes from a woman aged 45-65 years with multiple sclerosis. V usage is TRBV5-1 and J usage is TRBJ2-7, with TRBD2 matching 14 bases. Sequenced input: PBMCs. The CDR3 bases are TGCGCCAGCAGCCTGGGGACTAGCGGGGGATACGAGCAGTACGTC. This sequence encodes CASSLGTSGGYEQYV.